This section outlines one T cell receptor (beta chain) sequence together with its context. This entry belongs to a study of blood T cell repertoires in COVID-19. About the study: Some COVID-19 samples were acute and others convalescent; all came from the United States, Italy and Spain. In each case, the material was cDNA or gDNA derived from T cells, B-cell-depleted T cells, or PBMCs.

This CDR3 contains 13 residues. The V end lost 0 bases, the J end lost 13 bases, and 15 bases lay between the germline ends. Germline V gene sequence: CDR1 KGHSH, CDR2 LQKENI. Per the original methods: The authors estimated nucleated cell counts from reference gene primer amplification. Here immunoSEQ multiplex PCR was the method, and the copy in TCRdb shows in-frame clones only, minus some. V, J and clone size are taken as reported in that table, and D and trimming were inferred from the DNA itself. The sample includes just under 90,000 clones, 90% to 95% of them seen just once. This TCR was recovered from a man aged 55-75 years with acute or convalescent COVID-19. Sequencing input: peripheral blood. The chain combines TRBV18 with TRBJ1-1; D is ambiguous. This CDR3 is CASSPPPRERVFF. DNA of the CDR3: TGTGCCAGCTCACCACCCCCCCGGGAGAGGGTTTTCTTT.